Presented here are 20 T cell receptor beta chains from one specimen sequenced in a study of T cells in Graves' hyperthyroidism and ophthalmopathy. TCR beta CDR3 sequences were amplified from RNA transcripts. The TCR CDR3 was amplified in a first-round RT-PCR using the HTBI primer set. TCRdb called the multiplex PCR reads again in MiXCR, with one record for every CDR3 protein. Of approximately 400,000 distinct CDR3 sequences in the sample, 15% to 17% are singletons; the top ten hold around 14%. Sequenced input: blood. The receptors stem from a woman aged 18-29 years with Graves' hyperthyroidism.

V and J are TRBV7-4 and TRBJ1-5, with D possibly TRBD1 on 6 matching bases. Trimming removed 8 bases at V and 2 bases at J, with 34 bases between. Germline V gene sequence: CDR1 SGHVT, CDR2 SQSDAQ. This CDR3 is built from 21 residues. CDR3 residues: CASLKGGAPYRALSGNQPQHF. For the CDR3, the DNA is TGTGCCAGCCTAAAGGGGGGCGCTCCCTATAGGGCCCTATCTGGCAATCAGCCCCAGCATTTT.

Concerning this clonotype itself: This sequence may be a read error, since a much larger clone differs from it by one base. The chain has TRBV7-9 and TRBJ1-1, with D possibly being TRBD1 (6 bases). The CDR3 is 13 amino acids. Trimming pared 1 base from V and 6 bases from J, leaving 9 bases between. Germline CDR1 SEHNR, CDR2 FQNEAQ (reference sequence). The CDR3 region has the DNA TGTGCCAGCAGCTTAGAAGGGGGGCCTGAAGCTTTCTTT. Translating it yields CASSLEGGPEAFF.

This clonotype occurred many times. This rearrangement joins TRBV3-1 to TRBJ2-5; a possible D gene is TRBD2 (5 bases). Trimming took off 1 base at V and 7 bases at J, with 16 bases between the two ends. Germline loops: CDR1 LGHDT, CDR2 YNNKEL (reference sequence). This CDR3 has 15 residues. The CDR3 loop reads CASSQVGRHPATQYF. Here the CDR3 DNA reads TGTGCCAGCAGCCAAGTAGGGAGACACCCGGCGACCCAGTACTTC.

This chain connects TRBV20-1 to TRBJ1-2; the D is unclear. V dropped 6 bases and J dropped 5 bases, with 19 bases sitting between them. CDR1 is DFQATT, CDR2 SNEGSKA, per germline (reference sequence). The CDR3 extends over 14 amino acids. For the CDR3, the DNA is TGCAGTGCGCTGACCCCGCCTGATTTATATGGCTACACCTTC. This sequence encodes CSALTPPDLYGYTF.

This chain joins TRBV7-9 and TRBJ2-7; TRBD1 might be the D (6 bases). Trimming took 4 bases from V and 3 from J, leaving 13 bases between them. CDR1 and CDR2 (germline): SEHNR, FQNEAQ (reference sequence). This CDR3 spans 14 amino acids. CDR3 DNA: TGTGCCAGCAGCTCGAACAGGGAAAGCTACGAGCAGTACTTC. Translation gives CASSSNRESYEQYF. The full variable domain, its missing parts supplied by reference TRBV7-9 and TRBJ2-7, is DTGVSQNPRHKITKRGQNVTFRCDPISEHNRLYWYRQTLGQGPEFLTYFQNEAQLEKSRLLSDRFSAERPKGSFSTLEIQRTEQGDSAMYLCASSSNRESYEQYFGPGTRLTVT.

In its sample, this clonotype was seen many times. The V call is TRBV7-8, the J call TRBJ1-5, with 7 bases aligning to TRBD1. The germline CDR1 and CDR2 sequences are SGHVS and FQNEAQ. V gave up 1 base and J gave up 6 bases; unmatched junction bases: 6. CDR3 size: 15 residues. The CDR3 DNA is TGTGCCAGCAGCTTAGGGCAGGGGGTGCCTCAGCCCCAGCATTTT. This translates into CASSLGQGVPQPQHF.

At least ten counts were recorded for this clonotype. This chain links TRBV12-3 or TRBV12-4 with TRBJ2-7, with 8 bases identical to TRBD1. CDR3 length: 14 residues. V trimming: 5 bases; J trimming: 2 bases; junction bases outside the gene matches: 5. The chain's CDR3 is CASSTGGSTYEQYF. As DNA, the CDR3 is TGTGCCAGCAGTACAGGGGGTAGCACCTACGAGCAGTACTTC.

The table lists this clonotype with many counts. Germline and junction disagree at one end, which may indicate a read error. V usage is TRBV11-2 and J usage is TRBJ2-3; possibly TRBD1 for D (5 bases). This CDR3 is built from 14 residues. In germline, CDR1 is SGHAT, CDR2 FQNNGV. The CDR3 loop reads CASSLDTSTDTQYF. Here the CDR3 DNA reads TGCGCCAGCAGCCTGGACACTAGCACAGATACGCAGTATTTT. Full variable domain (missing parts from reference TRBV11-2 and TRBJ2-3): EAGVAQSPRYKIIEKRQSVAFWCNPISGHATLYWYQQILGQGPKLLIQFQNNGVVDDSQLPKDRFSAERLKGVDSTLKIQPAKLEDSAVYLCASSLDTSTDTQYFGPGTRLTVL.

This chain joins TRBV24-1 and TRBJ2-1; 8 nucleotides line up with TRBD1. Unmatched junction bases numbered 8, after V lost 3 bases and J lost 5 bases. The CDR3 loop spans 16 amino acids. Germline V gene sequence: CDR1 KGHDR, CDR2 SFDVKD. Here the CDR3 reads CATSDPGTGVDNEQFF. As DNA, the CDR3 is TGTGCCACCAGTGATCCCGGGACAGGAGTAGACAATGAGCAGTTCTTC.

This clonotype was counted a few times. Here the CDR3 reads CASRGQATNEKLFF. The CDR3 nucleotides are TGCGCCAGCCGAGGACAAGCAACTAATGAAAAACTGTTTTTT. V usage is TRBV5-1 and J usage is TRBJ1-4; D possibly corresponds to TRBD1 (5 bases). Germline CDR1 and CDR2: SGHRS and YFSETQ. This CDR3 spans 14 amino acids. Trimming stripped 7 bases from V and 0 bases from J, with 10 bases between.

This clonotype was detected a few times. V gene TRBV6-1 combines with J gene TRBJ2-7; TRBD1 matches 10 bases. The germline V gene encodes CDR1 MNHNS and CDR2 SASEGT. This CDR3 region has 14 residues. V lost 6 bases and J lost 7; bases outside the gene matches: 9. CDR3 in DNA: TGTGCCAGCAGACCGGGACAGGGGTTGGGTGAGCAGTACTTC. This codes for CASRPGQGLGEQYF.

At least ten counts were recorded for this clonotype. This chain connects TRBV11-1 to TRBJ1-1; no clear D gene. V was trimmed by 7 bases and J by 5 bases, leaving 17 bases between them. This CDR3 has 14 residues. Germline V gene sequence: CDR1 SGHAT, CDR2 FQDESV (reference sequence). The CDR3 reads CASTFRSERTEAFF. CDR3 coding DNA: TGTGCCAGCACCTTTAGGAGCGAGAGAACTGAAGCTTTCTTT.

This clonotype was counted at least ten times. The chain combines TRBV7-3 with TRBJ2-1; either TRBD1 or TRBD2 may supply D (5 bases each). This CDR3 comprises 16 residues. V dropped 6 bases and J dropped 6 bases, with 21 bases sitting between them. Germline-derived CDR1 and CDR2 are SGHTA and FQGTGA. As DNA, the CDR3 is TGTGCCAGCAGTCCTCCCGGGGCTAGAGGGGTCAATGAGCAGTTCTTC. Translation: CASSPPGARGVNEQFF.

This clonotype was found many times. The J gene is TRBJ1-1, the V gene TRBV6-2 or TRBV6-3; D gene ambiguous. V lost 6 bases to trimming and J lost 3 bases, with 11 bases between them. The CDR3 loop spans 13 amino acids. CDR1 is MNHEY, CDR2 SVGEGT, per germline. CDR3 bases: TGTGCCAGCAGGGACGACACGTACACTGAAGCTTTCTTT. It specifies CASRDDTYTEAFF.

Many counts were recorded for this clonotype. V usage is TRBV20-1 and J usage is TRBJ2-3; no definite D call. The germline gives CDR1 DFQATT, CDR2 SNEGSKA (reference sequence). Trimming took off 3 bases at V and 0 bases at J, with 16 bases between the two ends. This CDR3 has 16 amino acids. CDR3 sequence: CSASNPATTSTDTQYF. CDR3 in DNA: TGCAGTGCTAGCAACCCGGCAACAACTAGCACAGATACGCAGTATTTT.

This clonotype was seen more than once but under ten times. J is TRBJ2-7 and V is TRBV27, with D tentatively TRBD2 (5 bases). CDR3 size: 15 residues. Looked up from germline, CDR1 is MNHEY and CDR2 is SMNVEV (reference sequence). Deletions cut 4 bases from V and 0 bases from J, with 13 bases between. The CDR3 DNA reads TGTGCCAGCAGTTATTCTAGCCCTACCTCCTACGAGCAGTACTTC. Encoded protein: CASSYSSPTSYEQYF.

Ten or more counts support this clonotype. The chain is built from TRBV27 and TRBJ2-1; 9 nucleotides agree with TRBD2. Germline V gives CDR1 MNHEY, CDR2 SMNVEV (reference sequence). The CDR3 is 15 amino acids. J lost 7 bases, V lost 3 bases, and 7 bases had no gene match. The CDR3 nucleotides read TGTGCCAGCAGTTTCAATGCGGGAGGGCCAAATGAGCAGTTCTTC. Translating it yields CASSFNAGGPNEQFF.

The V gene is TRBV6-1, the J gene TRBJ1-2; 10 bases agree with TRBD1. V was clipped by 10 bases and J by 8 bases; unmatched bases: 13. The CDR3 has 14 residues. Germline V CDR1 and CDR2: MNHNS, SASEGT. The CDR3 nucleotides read TGTGCCACCTCCCGGGGGACAGGGGTAAGGGGCTACACCTTC. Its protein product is CATSRGTGVRGYTF.

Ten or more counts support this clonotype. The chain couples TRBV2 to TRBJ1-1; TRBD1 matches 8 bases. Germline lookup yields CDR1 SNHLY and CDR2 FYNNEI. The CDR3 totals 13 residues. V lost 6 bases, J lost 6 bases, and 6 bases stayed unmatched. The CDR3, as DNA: TGTGCCAGCAGCTACAGGGGGTCGGCTGAAGCTTTCTTT. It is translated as CASSYRGSAEAFF.

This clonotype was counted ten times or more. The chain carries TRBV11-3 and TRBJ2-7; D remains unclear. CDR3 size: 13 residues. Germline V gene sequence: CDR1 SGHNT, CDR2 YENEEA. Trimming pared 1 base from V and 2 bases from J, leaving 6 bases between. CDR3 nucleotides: TGTGCCAGCAGCTTAGCTTCCACCTACGAGCAGTACTTC. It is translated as CASSLASTYEQYF.